These 9 T cell receptor beta chains were all obtained from the same sample, sequenced in a study of cytomegalovirus exposure and HLA in healthy donors. The study ran its PCR with 60 Vbeta and 13 Jbeta primers. Clones were sequenced by immunoSEQ multiplex PCR, and TCRdb holds only the in-frame ones, with some missing. This sample carries some 150,000 clones, around 78% of them seen once, and the ten largest clones take around 2%. Sequencing used PBMCs. Receptors were obtained from a woman under 40 in good health and CMV-seropositive.

V is TRBV19 and J is TRBJ1-4, with a possible D match to TRBD1 (5 bases). Trimming cost V 3 bases and J 10 bases, with 18 bases left between them. The CDR3 totals 15 residues. The germline gives CDR1 LNHDA, CDR2 SQIVND (reference sequence). This chain's CDR3 is CASSIKGRGAGKLFF. The CDR3 DNA sequence: TGTGCCAGTAGTATCAAAGGAAGGGGAGCGGGAAAACTGTTTTTT. The whole variable domain, filled in from reference TRBV19 and TRBJ1-4, reads DGGITQSPKYLFRKEGQNVTLSCEQNLNHDAMYWYRQDPGQGLRLIYYSQIVNDFQKGDIAEGYSVSREKKESFPLTVTSAQKNPTAFYLCASSIKGRGAGKLFFGSGTQLSVL.

The chain uses TRBV27 and TRBJ1-1; D perhaps matches TRBD1 (5 bases). Germline V gene lookup returns CDR1 MNHEY and CDR2 SMNVEV (reference sequence). Trimming shortened V by 2 bases and J by 3 bases, and 13 bases separated the two germline ends. CDR3 size: 15 residues. CDR3 nucleotide sequence: TGTGCCAGCAGTTTAGGGGGGGTAGGGGACACTGAAGCTTTCTTT. It codes for CASSLGGVGDTEAFF.

This chain uses TRBV7-8 with TRBJ1-5; the D is unclear. V was trimmed by 2 bases and J by 7 bases, leaving 9 bases between them. The germline CDR1 and CDR2 sequences are SGHVS and FQNEAQ. The CDR3 is 13 residues long. The CDR3 coding sequence is TGTGCCAGCAGCTTATCAGGAACCCAGCCCCAGCATTTT. Its translation is CASSLSGTQPQHF.

This chain links TRBV19 with TRBJ1-1; 11 bases match TRBD1. From germline, CDR1 is LNHDA and CDR2 SQIVND (reference sequence). The CDR3 runs 18 residues. The trim removed 5 bases at V and 3 bases at J, leaving 14 bases unmatched. The DNA of the CDR3 is TGTGCCAGTAGTGTCGGGACAGGGGGGGGGTCTTTTTACACTGAAGCTTTCTTT. Its protein is CASSVGTGGGSFYTEAFF.

The rearrangement uses TRBV6-4 and TRBJ1-3; 7 positions match TRBD1. The CDR3 extends over 13 amino acids. CDR1 is MRHNA and CDR2 is SNTAGT in the germline V gene. Losses at the gene ends were 7 bases for V and 4 bases for J; bases not matched to a gene: 4. The CDR3 region has the DNA TGTGCCAGCAAGACAGGGTTGGGAAACACCATATATTTT. Protein sequence: CASKTGLGNTIYF.

The V gene is TRBV4-3, the J gene TRBJ1-5; D call uncertain. V shed 0 bases and J shed 2 bases, with 5 bases lying between them. CDR1 is LGHNA, CDR2 YSLEER, per germline. This CDR3 comprises 14 residues. CDR3 residues: CASSQEGGNQPQHF. CDR3 coding DNA: TGCGCCAGCAGCCAAGAGGGAGGCAATCAGCCCCAGCATTTT.

In the case of this clone: Germline is not matched at one junction end, which may reflect a read error. The chain combines TRBV15 with TRBJ1-6; a weak D match, TRBD1 (5 bases). This CDR3 contains 15 residues. Germline V CDR1 and CDR2: LNHNV, YYDKDF (reference sequence). CDR3 sequence (DNA): TGTGCCACCAGCAGAGGGGTACAGGATAACTCACCCCTCCACTTT. This gives the protein CATSRGVQDNSPLHF.

The chain carries TRBV19 and TRBJ1-2, with 8 bases that match TRBD1. V shed 2 bases and J 10 bases; nucleotides not matched to a gene: 15. The germline CDR1 and CDR2 sequences are LNHDA and SQIVND (reference sequence). The CDR3 totals 16 residues. The CDR3 sequence: CASSILTGQGVKYYTF. CDR3 DNA sequence: TGTGCCAGTAGTATACTTACCGGACAGGGTGTTAAATACTACACCTTC. The full variable domain, rest sourced from reference TRBV19 and TRBJ1-2, is DGGITQSPKYLFRKEGQNVTLSCEQNLNHDAMYWYRQDPGQGLRLIYYSQIVNDFQKGDIAEGYSVSREKKESFPLTVTSAQKNPTAFYLCASSILTGQGVKYYTFGSGTRLTVV.

This clone has just a few counts. The J gene is TRBJ1-5, the V gene TRBV16, with 10 bases identical to TRBD1. V trimming: 7 bases; J trimming: 6 bases; junction bases outside the gene matches: 3. Germline-derived CDR1 and CDR2 are KGHSY and FQNENV. This CDR3 region has 13 residues. This CDR3 is CASKGTGVQPQHF. CDR3 coding DNA: TGTGCCAGCAAAGGGACAGGGGTTCAGCCCCAGCATTTT.